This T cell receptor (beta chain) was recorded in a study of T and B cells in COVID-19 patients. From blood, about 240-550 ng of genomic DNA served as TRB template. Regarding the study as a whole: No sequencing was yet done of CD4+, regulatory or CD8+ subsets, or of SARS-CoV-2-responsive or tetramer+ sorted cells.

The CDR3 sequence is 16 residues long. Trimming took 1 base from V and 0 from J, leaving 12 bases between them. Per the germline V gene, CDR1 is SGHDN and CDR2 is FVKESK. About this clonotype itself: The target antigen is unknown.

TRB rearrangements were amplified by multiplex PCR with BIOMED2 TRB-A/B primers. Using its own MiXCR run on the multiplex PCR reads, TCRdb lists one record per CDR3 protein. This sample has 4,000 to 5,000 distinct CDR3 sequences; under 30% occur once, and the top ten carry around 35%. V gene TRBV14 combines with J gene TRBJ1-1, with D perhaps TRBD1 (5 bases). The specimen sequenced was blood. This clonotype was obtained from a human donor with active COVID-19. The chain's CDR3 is CASSQARGTMNTEAFF. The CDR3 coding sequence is TGTGCCAGCAGCCAAGCGCGGGGGACCATGAACACTGAAGCTTTCTTT. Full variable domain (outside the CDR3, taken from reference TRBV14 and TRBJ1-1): EAGVTQFPSHSVIEKGQTVTLRCDPISGHDNLYWYRRVMGKEIKFLLHFVKESKQDESGMPNNRFLAERTGGTYSTLKVQPAELEDSGVYFCASSQARGTMNTEAFFGQGTRLTVV.